A selection of T cell receptor beta chains follows, all from one sample in a study of cytomegalovirus exposure and HLA in healthy donors. Sequencing used immunoSEQ multiplex PCR; TCRdb keeps in-frame clones, though not all of them. The repertoire has 100,000 to 150,000 clones, 15% to 20% of them found once; the top ten carry about 3.1%. The sample consisted of PBMCs. The source is a female donor in good health and CMV-seropositive. The CDR3 runs from the conserved cysteine through the conserved F or W. D genes are given only for firm matches. The size entry is marked missing in some rows and otherwise reads once, few, many or a size class.

>TRBJ2-5|few|TRBV5-6|NA
CASSLGVGSQETQYF
TGTGCCAGCAGCTTGGGAGTCGGGAGTCAAGAGACCCAGTACTTC
>TRBJ2-3|NA|TRBV9|NA
CASSPSAVTDTQYF
TGTGCCAGCAGCCCTAGCGCCGTAACAGATACGCAGTATTTT
>TRBJ1-2|few|TRBV6-5|NA
CASSYSPTIYGYTF
TGTGCCAGCAGTTACTCTCCCACAATCTATGGCTACACCTTC
>TRBJ2-5|NA|TRBV7-7|TRBD2
CASSEGLAGGQETQYF
TGTGCTAGCAGCGAGGGACTAGCGGGAGGGCAGGAGACCCAGTACTTC
>TRBJ2-5|few|TRBV30|TRBD1
CAWSALSGGRETQYF
TGTGCCTGGAGCGCCCTATCAGGGGGCCGGGAGACCCAGTACTTC
>TRBJ2-4|few|TRBV6-5|NA
CASSYSNGANIQYF
TGTGCCAGCAGTTACTCGAATGGGGCTAACATTCAGTACTTC
>TRBJ2-1|NA|TRBV7-7|TRBD2
CASSLDLSRDQPRDYVEQFF
TGTGCTAGCAGCTTAGACCTCTCCCGGGATCAACCCAGGGACTACGTTGAGCAGTTCTTC
>TRBJ2-1|NA|TRBV4-1|NA
CASSQVPSAEQFF
TGCGCCAGCAGCCAAGTTCCTAGTGCTGAGCAGTTCTTC
>TRBJ1-2|NA|TRBV27|TRBD1
CASSQGRVLGQRGYTF
TGTGCCAGCAGTCAAGGCCGAGTTTTGGGACAGCGGGGCTACACCTTC
>TRBJ2-4|NA|TRBV27|NA
CASRKTGVSAKNIQYF
TGTGCCAGCAGAAAGACGGGAGTTTCGGCCAAAAACATTCAGTACTTC
>TRBJ1-1|NA|TRBV19|NA
CASRILQGHTEAFF
TGTGCCAGTAGAATACTACAGGGCCACACTGAAGCTTTCTTT
>TRBJ2-6|NA|TRBV4-3|NA
CASSQTGVGPGTRTRANVLTF
TGCGCCAGCAGCCAAACGGGGGTAGGACCCGGGACCAGGACTAGGGCCAACGTCCTGACTTTC
>TRBJ1-1|few|TRBV27|TRBD1
CASSQTGQGSTEAFF
TGTGCCAGCAGTCAGACGGGACAGGGGAGTACTGAAGCTTTCTTT
>TRBJ2-5|few|TRBV28|TRBD2
CASSLGGSGRAQETQYF
TGTGCCAGCAGTTTAGGGGGTAGCGGGAGGGCCCAAGAGACCCAGTACTTC
>TRBJ1-6|NA|TRBV30|NA
CAWSLFGYNSPLHF
TGTGCCTGGAGTTTATTCGGGTATAATTCACCCCTCCACTTT
>TRBJ1-1|NA|TRBV29-1|NA
CSVGETEAFF
TGCAGCGTTGGGGAGACTGAAGCTTTCTTT
>TRBJ2-7|NA|TRBV4-2|TRBD1
CASSQETGINSYEQYF
TGTGCCAGCAGCCAAGAGACAGGGATCAACTCCTACGAGCAGTACTTC
>TRBJ2-2|few|TRBV4-2|TRBD2
CASSRELAGGTGELFF
TGTGCCAGCAGCCGGGAACTAGCGGGGGGAACCGGGGAGCTGTTTTTT
>TRBJ1-6|few|TRBV4-1|NA
CASSMDSRASPLHF
TGCGCCAGCAGCATGGACAGCCGGGCTTCACCCCTCCACTTT
>TRBJ1-5|few|TRBV28|NA
CASASLFNQPQHF
TGTGCCAGCGCGAGCCTATTCAATCAGCCCCAGCATTTT